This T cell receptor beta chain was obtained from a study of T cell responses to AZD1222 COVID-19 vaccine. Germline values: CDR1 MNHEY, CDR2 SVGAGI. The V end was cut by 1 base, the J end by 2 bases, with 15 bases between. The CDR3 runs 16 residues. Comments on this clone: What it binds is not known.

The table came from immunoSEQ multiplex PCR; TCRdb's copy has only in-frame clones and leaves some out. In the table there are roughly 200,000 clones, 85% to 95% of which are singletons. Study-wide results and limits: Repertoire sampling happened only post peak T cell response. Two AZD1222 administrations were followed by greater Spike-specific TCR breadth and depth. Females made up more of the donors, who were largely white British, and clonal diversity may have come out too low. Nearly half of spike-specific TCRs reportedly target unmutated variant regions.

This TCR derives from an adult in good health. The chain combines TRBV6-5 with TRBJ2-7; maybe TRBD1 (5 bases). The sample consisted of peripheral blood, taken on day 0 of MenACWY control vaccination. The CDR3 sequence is CASSYLFGADPYEQYF. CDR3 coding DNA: TGTGCCAGCAGTTACTTGTTTGGGGCCGACCCCTACGAGCAGTACTTC.